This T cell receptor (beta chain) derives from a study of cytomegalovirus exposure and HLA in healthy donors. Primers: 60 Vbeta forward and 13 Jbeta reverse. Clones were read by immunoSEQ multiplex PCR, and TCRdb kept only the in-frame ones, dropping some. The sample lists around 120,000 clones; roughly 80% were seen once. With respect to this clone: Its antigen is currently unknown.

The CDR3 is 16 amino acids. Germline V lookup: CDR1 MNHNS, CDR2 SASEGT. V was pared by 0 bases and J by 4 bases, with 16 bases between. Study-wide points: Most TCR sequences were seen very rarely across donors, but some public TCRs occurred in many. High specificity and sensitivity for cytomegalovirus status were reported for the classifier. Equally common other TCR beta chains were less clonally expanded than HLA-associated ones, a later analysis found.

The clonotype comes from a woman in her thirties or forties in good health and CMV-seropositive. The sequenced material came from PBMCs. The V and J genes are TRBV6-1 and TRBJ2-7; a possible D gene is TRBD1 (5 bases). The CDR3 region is CASSEAGAGRWYEQYF. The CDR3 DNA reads TGTGCCAGCAGTGAAGCAGGGGCAGGGCGGTGGTACGAGCAGTACTTC.